A selection of T cell receptor beta chains follows, all from one sample in a study of cytomegalovirus exposure and HLA in healthy donors. TCRdb's copy holds only in-frame clones and misses some; the assay was immunoSEQ multiplex PCR. The sample carries 65,000 to 90,000 clones, 65% to 80% recorded once. Sequencing input: PBMCs. The source of these receptors is a man aged 25 to 40 in good health and CMV-seronegative. Both conserved end residues are part of each CDR3. Each record gives: D gene, V gene, clone size, J gene, CDR3 protein, CDR3 DNA. D genes are given only for firm matches. Size tells how often a clone was seen (once, few, many) or the class of an expanded clone, and some rows leave it out.

>NA|TRBV6-4|NA|TRBJ2-3
CASSDQAESTDTQYF
TGTGCCAGCAGTGACCAAGCGGAATCCACAGATACGCAGTATTTT
>NA|TRBV7-9|NA|TRBJ1-4
CASSLVEGGEKLFF
TGTGCCAGCAGCTTAGTAGAGGGAGGTGAAAAACTGTTTTTT
>TRBD1|TRBV12-5|NA|TRBJ1-5
CASGFNGQALANQPQHF
TGTGCTAGTGGTTTTAATGGACAGGCCCTCGCCAATCAGCCCCAGCATTTT
>NA|TRBV6-5|NA|TRBJ1-1
CASRERGTEAFF
TGTGCCAGCAGAGAGAGAGGCACTGAAGCTTTCTTT
>TRBD1|TRBV10-3|NA|TRBJ1-2
CAISERGQGNGYTF
TGTGCCATCAGTGAGAGAGGACAGGGTAATGGCTACACCTTC
>NA|TRBV14|few|TRBJ1-1
CASSQETRNTEAFF
TGTGCCAGCAGCCAAGAAACCAGGAACACTGAAGCTTTCTTT
>TRBD1|TRBV4-3|NA|TRBJ1-2
CASSQDLAGGTVNYGYTF
TGCGCCAGCAGCCAAGATCTGGCAGGGGGGACCGTTAACTATGGCTACACCTTC
>NA|TRBV7-6|NA|TRBJ2-3
CASSLMVATDTQYF
TGTGCCAGCAGTCTAATGGTAGCGACAGATACGCAGTATTTT
>NA|TRBV11-2|NA|TRBJ2-5
CASSLTRQETQYF
TGTGCCAGCAGCTTAACGCGTCAAGAGACCCAGTACTTC
>NA|TRBV6-5|NA|TRBJ1-6
CASSYGTNSPLHF
TGTGCCAGCAGTTACGGGACAAATTCACCCCTCCACTTT
>TRBD1|TRBV4-1|NA|TRBJ2-5
CASSQAGTGRETQYF
TGCGCCAGCAGCCAAGCCGGGACAGGGAGGGAGACCCAGTACTTC
>NA|TRBV15|NA|TRBJ2-1
CATSRVDRYNEQFF
TGTGCCACCAGCAGAGTTGACAGATACAATGAGCAGTTCTTC
>NA|TRBV27|NA|TRBJ2-6
CASSRTVLSNVLTF
TGTGCCAGCAGTCGGACAGTCCTGTCCAACGTCCTGACTTTC
>NA|TRBV5-4|NA|TRBJ1-1
CASSLGTGLEAFF
TGTGCCAGCAGCTTGGGAACAGGGCTTGAAGCTTTCTTT
>TRBD1|TRBV7-9|NA|TRBJ2-7
CASSLTSLGQGSYEQYF
TGTGCCAGCAGCTTAACGAGCCTCGGACAGGGTTCCTACGAGCAGTACTTC
>TRBD1|TRBV27|NA|TRBJ1-6
CASTLGTGFVSPLHF
TGTGCCAGCACCCTCGGGACAGGATTTGTTTCACCCCTCCACTTT
>TRBD1|TRBV13|NA|TRBJ2-5
CASSSGTEETQYF
TGTGCCAGCAGCTCCGGGACAGAAGAGACCCAGTACTTC
>NA|TRBV7-9|few|TRBJ1-1
CASSMSIGEGTEAFF
TGTGCCAGCAGCATGTCTATAGGGGAGGGCACTGAAGCTTTCTTT
>NA|TRBV12-5|once|TRBJ2-7
CASGHLFSTGPNSYEQYF
TGTGCTAGTGGTCACCTTTTCTCGACAGGACCGAACTCCTACGAGCAGTACTTC
>TRBD1|TRBV6-1|NA|TRBJ2-5
CASRPQGAGETQYF
TGTGCCAGCAGACCACAGGGGGCAGGGGAGACCCAGTACTTC
>TRBD1|TRBV6-5|NA|TRBJ1-2
CASRIGQEESYGYPF
TGTGCCAGCAGGATAGGACAGGAGGAAAGCTATGGCTACCCCTTC
>NA|TRBV5-1|NA|TRBJ2-7
CASSLTQGYEQYF
TGCGCCAGCAGCTTGACTCAGGGATACGAGCAGTACTTC
>TRBD2|TRBV10-1|NA|TRBJ2-7
CASSESTGGSSEQYF
TGCGCCAGCAGTGAGTCCACGGGCGGGAGTAGCGAGCAGTACTTC
>NA|TRBV5-1|NA|TRBJ2-5
CASNFQGQQETQYF
TGCGCCAGCAACTTTCAAGGACAGCAAGAGACCCAGTACTTC
>NA|TRBV6-6|NA|TRBJ2-3
CASSGGTDTQYF
TGTGCCAGCAGTGGAGGAACAGATACGCAGTATTTT
>TRBD1|TRBV6-6|NA|TRBJ1-2
CASSYETGGSVYGYTF
TGTGCCAGCAGTTACGAGACAGGGGGCTCCGTCTATGGCTACACCTTC
>NA|TRBV15|NA|TRBJ1-5
CATSRDRGNQPQHF
TGTGCCACCAGCAGAGACAGGGGTAATCAGCCCCAGCATTTT
>NA|TRBV7-2|NA|TRBJ2-2
CASTGTGELFF
TGTGCCAGCACCGGGACCGGGGAGCTGTTTTTT
>NA|TRBV7-2|NA|TRBJ1-1
CASSLALMGASEAFF
TGTGCCAGCAGCTTAGCTCTTATGGGGGCGTCGGAAGCTTTCTTT
>NA|TRBV7-9|NA|TRBJ2-2
CASSRRGRELFF
TGTGCCAGCAGCCGCAGGGGTCGGGAGCTGTTTTTT
>NA|TRBV6-1|NA|TRBJ2-6
CASSVHISGANVLTF
TGTGCCAGCAGCGTACATATCTCTGGGGCCAACGTCCTGACTTTC
>NA|TRBV11-2|once|TRBJ2-5
CASTLGRISQETQYF
TGTGCCAGCACTCTGGGGCGAATCTCCCAAGAGACCCAGTACTTC
>NA|TRBV7-2|NA|TRBJ2-1
CASSLVRSSYNEQFF
TGTGCCAGCAGCTTAGTTCGGAGCTCCTACAATGAGCAGTTCTTC
>TRBD2|TRBV7-8|NA|TRBJ2-3
CASSLSRGSGLATDTQYF
TGTGCCAGCAGCTTATCGCGGGGGAGCGGGTTGGCGACAGATACGCAGTATTTT
>NA|TRBV7-2|NA|TRBJ1-1
CASSYTPQNTEAFF
TGTGCCAGCAGCTATACTCCGCAGAACACTGAAGCTTTCTTT
>TRBD1|TRBV5-6|NA|TRBJ1-4
CASSRPGQGITNEKLFF
TGTGCCAGCAGCCGGCCGGGACAGGGGATCACTAATGAAAAACTGTTTTTT
>NA|TRBV27|NA|TRBJ1-1
CASSLSGATEAFF
TGTGCCAGCAGTTTATCGGGGGCCACTGAAGCTTTCTTT
>NA|TRBV6-6|NA|TRBJ1-2
CASSSREAVVYGYPF
TGTGCCAGCAGTTCCCGGGAGGCGGTGGTGTATGGCTACCCCTTC
>NA|TRBV5-1|NA|TRBJ1-1
CASSLGQRNTEAFF
TGCGCCAGCAGCTTGGGACAGCGGAACACTGAAGCTTTCTTT
>TRBD1|TRBV10-3|NA|TRBJ1-2
CAISPGQGANYGYTF
TGTGCCATCAGTCCGGGACAGGGGGCAAACTATGGCTACACCTTC
>TRBD2|TRBV4-3|NA|TRBJ2-1
CASSQDVGAGGPGLFF
TGCGCCAGCAGCCAAGATGTAGGAGCGGGAGGGCCCGGGTTGTTCTTC
>NA|TRBV19|NA|TRBJ2-6
CATKELGGSGANVLTF
TGTGCCACCAAAGAGTTAGGGGGATCTGGGGCCAACGTCCTGACTTTC
>NA|TRBV27|few|TRBJ2-1
CASSRPSGTNEQFF
TGTGCCAGCTCCCGGCCCTCAGGGACTAATGAGCAGTTCTTC
>NA|TRBV7-9|NA|TRBJ2-5
CASSSAGFEPETQYF
TGTGCCAGCAGCTCGGCAGGGTTCGAGCCAGAGACCCAGTACTTC
>TRBD1|TRBV18|once|TRBJ1-5
CASSPGGTGQPQHF
TGTGCCAGCTCACCTGGGGGGACAGGACAGCCCCAGCATTTT
>NA|TRBV6-5|NA|TRBJ2-2
CASSYWASTGELFF
TGTGCCAGCAGTTACTGGGCCTCAACCGGGGAGCTGTTTTTT
>NA|TRBV7-2|NA|TRBJ1-2
CASSLDYRTRGYTF
TGTGCCAGCAGCTTAGATTACCGGACACGGGGCTACACCTTC
>NA|TRBV5-4|few|TRBJ2-7
CASSLTRQGSEQYF
TGTGCCAGCAGCTTGACCCGCCAGGGGAGTGAGCAGTACTTC
>NA|TRBV7-8|NA|TRBJ2-6
CASSLGGRSSGANVLTF
TGTGCCAGCAGCTTAGGGGGCCGGAGCTCTGGGGCCAACGTCCTGACTTTC
>NA|TRBV19|once|TRBJ1-4
CASSMGLAGGNEKLFF
TGTGCCAGTAGTATGGGATTGGCCGGAGGGAATGAAAAACTGTTTTTT
>NA|TRBV2|NA|TRBJ2-1
CASSSLNEQFF
TGTGCCAGCAGTTCTCTGAATGAGCAGTTCTTC
>NA|TRBV30|NA|TRBJ1-2
CAWRVDSRYGYTF
TGTGCCTGGAGGGTGGACAGCCGGTATGGCTACACCTTC
>NA|TRBV7-9|NA|TRBJ1-1
CASSLALGGTEAEAFF
TGTGCCAGCAGCTTAGCGCTGGGAGGGACTGAGGCTGAAGCTTTCTTT
>TRBD1|TRBV5-6|NA|TRBJ2-7
CASSLVRTGLSAYEQYF
TGTGCCAGCAGCTTGGTCCGGACAGGCTTATCTGCCTACGAGCAGTACTTC
>NA|TRBV27|few|TRBJ2-7
CASGREDRGGRLREQYF
TGTGCCAGCGGTCGGGAAGATAGAGGAGGTCGGCTTCGCGAGCAGTACTTC